This T cell receptor (beta chain) is from a study of shared T cell receptors in the human thymus. The data were produced by immunoSEQ multiplex PCR, yet TCRdb's version contains in-frame clones alone and is incomplete. Among hundreds of thousands of clones listed, around 87% were seen once. With 8 bases clipped from V and 1 base from J, the junction kept 2 bases outside the gene matches. The CDR3 is 14 amino acids. Per germline, CDR1 SGHVS and CDR2 FQNEAQ. These data were also reused for a study on human thymus T cells. From that report: Serving as donors were healthy Finnish infants, each of whom was having open corrective surgery for congenital heart defects. Related research found strongly overlapping thymic repertoires in unrelated individuals.

The sample taken for sequencing was thymocytes. The sequence was obtained from a boy younger than two with a congenital heart defect. J is TRBJ1-2 and V is TRBV7-8, with 12 bases lining up with TRBD1. CDR3 in amino acids: CASGTGGLNYGYTF. The DNA for the CDR3 is TGTGCCAGCGGGACAGGGGGCCTTAACTATGGCTACACCTTC.